The entry below describes one TCR beta chain. No antigen is known for it. The CDR3 extends over 15 amino acids. Trimming took off 2 bases at V and 0 bases at J, with 10 bases between the two ends. Germline CDR1 reads SGHRS; CDR2 reads YFSETQ. Repertoires were generated with immunoSEQ multiplex PCR, while TCRdb's copy carries only in-frame clones and drops some. This table has around 89,000 clones, 85% to 95% appearing once. This sample stems from a study of graft-versus-host responses after intestinal transplantation. Study findings and constraints: Recipient bone marrow held GvH clones, some seen earlier in ileum or blood. Early post-transplant declines in HvG were associated with peak levels of circulating GvH clones. In patients with graft-donor T cell macrochimerism, allograft graft-versus-host to host-versus-graft clonal ratios were high.

The V and J genes are TRBV5-1 and TRBJ2-3, with D perhaps matching TRBD2 (6 bases). Sequences were derived from unstimulated CD8+ T cells sorted from spleen or lymph node cells, sampled before transplant. The TCR comes from a human donor who was the organ donor for an intestinal transplant. The CDR3 region has the DNA TGCGCCAGCAGCTTCGGGACTTCGAGCACAGATACGCAGTATTTT. This gives the protein CASSFGTSSTDTQYF.